This T cell receptor beta chain was sequenced for a study of graft-versus-host responses after intestinal transplantation. Turning to the study itself: Once they had received anti-thymocyte globulin induction, all recipients took tacrolimus and steroids for approximately 3 years. Study-level results: Early post-transplant declines in HvG were associated with peak levels of circulating GvH clones. Individuals carrying graft-donor T cell macrochimerism showed high graft-versus-host to host-versus-graft clonal ratios in allografts. Recipient marrow harbored GvH clones, some of which surfaced first in ileum or blood.

Germline assignment: CDR1 MDHEN and CDR2 SYDVKM. The V and J ends lost 2 bases and 11 bases, in that order; junction bases with no gene match: 11. The CDR3 is 14 residues long. Assay used: immunoSEQ multiplex PCR; TCRdb lists only in-frame clones, some missing. The profile shows 80,000 to 90,000 clones, roughly 90% of them singletons. In the case of this clone: The target antigen is unknown.

The receptor was derived from a human donor who received an intestinal transplant. This chain links TRBV28 with TRBJ2-5, with 7 bases identical to TRBD1. The starting material was unstimulated CD4+ T cells sorted from spleen or lymph node cells, obtained before intestinal transplant. The CDR3 sequence is CASSLRGQWNGQYF. The CDR3 DNA is TGTGCCAGCAGTTTAAGGGGACAGTGGAATGGGCAGTACTTC.